The clone carrying this T cell receptor beta chain was seen once. Its cognate antigen is unknown. Clones were read by immunoSEQ multiplex PCR, and TCRdb kept only the in-frame ones, dropping some. This sample has around 100,000 clones, with around 87% found just once. There are 13 residues in the CDR3. Trimming removed 3 bases from V and 3 bases from J, with 6 bases in between. This sample was included in a study of T cell responses to AZD1222 COVID-19 vaccine. Study-wide findings and caveats: Without day 14 samples, only post-peak T cell repertoires were studied.

Second-dose schedules of about 4 or about 12 weeks were combined. The sequences come from peripheral blood, collected 28 days after the second AZD1222 dose. The receptor comes from an adult who received the AZD1222 COVID-19 vaccine. The chain uses TRBV12-3 or TRBV12-4 and TRBJ1-3; D uncertain. Here the CDR3 reads CASSFSGGNTIYF. In nucleotides, the CDR3 is TGTGCCAGCAGTTTTTCTGGTGGAAACACCATATATTTT.